The rows below give T cell receptor beta chains drawn from one sample of a study of shared clonotypes between healthy human individuals. Measured with immunoSEQ multiplex PCR; TCRdb has only the in-frame clones, and not every one. Here the sample spans over a million clones, around 78% being singletons. The sequenced material came from memory CD4+ T cells from PBMCs. These receptor sequences come from a man younger than 30 in good health. Some clones in this sample may be carry-over from other donors' samples. Both conserved end residues are part of each CDR3. D genes are given only for firm matches. Clone size is stated in some rows and not others, as once, few, many or a class when expanded.

J | D | size | V | CDR3 | DNA
TRBJ2-3 | TRBD2 | - | TRBV19 | CASKRLAGASTDTQYF | TGTGCCAGTAAGAGACTAGCGGGGGCTAGCACAGATACGCAGTATTTT
TRBJ2-7 | TRBD2 | - | TRBV19 | CASIMGLQAGDYEQYF | TGTGCCAGTATAATGGGGTTACAAGCGGGAGACTACGAGCAGTACTTC
TRBJ2-7 | - | once | TRBV27 | CASSFRGTYEQYF | TGTGCCAGCAGTTTCCGGGGTACCTACGAGCAGTACTTC
TRBJ2-1 | - | - | TRBV5-4 | CASSGAGVIEQFF | TGTGCCAGCAGCGGAGCAGGGGTAATTGAGCAGTTCTTC
TRBJ1-3 | - | - | TRBV5-1 | CASTMTAGSRNTIYF | TGCGCCAGCACCATGACAGCCGGTTCAAGAAACACCATATATTTT
TRBJ1-2 | - | - | TRBV28 | CASSLSQGPKGYTF | TGTGCCAGCAGTTTAAGCCAGGGCCCGAAGGGCTACACCTTC
TRBJ2-1 | TRBD2 | - | TRBV11-2 | CATSAGGYNEQFF | TGTGCCACCAGCGCGGGGGGTTACAATGAGCAGTTCTTC
TRBJ2-5 | TRBD1 | - | TRBV18 | CASSPRGQGGGETQYF | TGTGCCAGCTCACCCCGAGGACAGGGAGGAGGAGAGACCCAGTACTTC
TRBJ2-5 | - | - | TRBV19 | CASSIEHWETQYF | TGTGCCAGTAGTATAGAACATTGGGAGACCCAGTACTTC
TRBJ1-1 | - | - | TRBV5-1 | CASSLFESNEAFF | TGCGCCAGCAGCTTGTTTGAAAGTAATGAAGCTTTCTTT
TRBJ2-5 | - | once | TRBV7-2 | CASSYDRAETQYF | TGTGCCAGCAGCTATGACAGAGCAGAGACCCAGTACTTC
TRBJ2-2 | - | - | TRBV5-1 | CASSYSGGTGELFF | TGCGCCAGCAGCTATAGCGGAGGCACCGGGGAGCTGTTTTTT
TRBJ1-1 | TRBD1 | - | TRBV5-1 | CASSSQGANTEAFF | TGCGCCAGCAGCTCTCAGGGGGCGAACACTGAAGCTTTCTTT
TRBJ1-1 | - | - | TRBV27 | CASSLGGRGTEAFF | TGTGCCAGCAGTTTAGGGGGGCGGGGAACTGAAGCTTTCTTT
TRBJ2-1 | TRBD1 | - | TRBV28 | CASTTRQGEQFF | TGTGCCAGCACCACAAGACAGGGAGAGCAGTTCTTC
TRBJ2-1 | TRBD1 | - | TRBV5-4 | CASSQMGDRGEFF | TGTGCCAGCAGCCAGATGGGGGACAGGGGGGAGTTCTTC
TRBJ1-2 | - | many | TRBV2 | CASRTLSRGTGYGYTF | TGTGCCAGCAGGACCCTATCCCGAGGGACCGGCTATGGCTACACCTTC
TRBJ2-3 | TRBD2 | once | TRBV6-5 | CASSAGGRSDTQYF | TGTGCCAGCTCGGCTGGCGGGAGATCAGATACGCAGTATTTT
TRBJ2-7 | TRBD1 | - | TRBV5-1 | CASSLTGQSSYEQYF | TGCGCCAGCAGCTTGACGGGACAGAGCTCCTACGAGCAGTACTTC
TRBJ2-5 | - | - | TRBV9 | CASSPQGRRETQYF | TGTGCCAGTAGCCCCCAAGGAAGGCGGGAGACCCAGTACTTC
TRBJ2-7 | - | - | TRBV9 | CASSVGGVSYEQYF | TGTGCCAGCAGCGTAGGCGGCGTTTCCTACGAGCAGTACTTC
TRBJ1-1 | - | - | TRBV29-1 | CSVDSQSNTEAFF | TGCAGCGTTGATTCACAGTCGAACACTGAAGCTTTCTTT
TRBJ2-7 | TRBD1 | - | TRBV9 | CASSPQPGQGAHEQYF | TGTGCCAGCAGCCCACAACCGGGACAGGGGGCCCACGAGCAGTACTTC